The 20 T cell receptor beta chains reported below all come from one sample, sequenced in a study of PD-1 blockade in classical Hodgkin lymphoma. Brentuximab vedotin exposure varied among the patients, all of whom had relapsed after autologous stem cell transplantation. Method: immunoSEQ multiplex PCR; TCRdb's copy keeps in-frame clones and lacks some. The profile covers some 39,000 clones, with around nine tenths appearing a single time and about 8.9% taken by the ten largest. This material consisted of peripheral blood mononuclear cells (PBMCs), taken at baseline. The receptors stem from a human donor with classical Hodgkin lymphoma.

The V call is TRBV10-3, the J call TRBJ2-6; a weak D match, TRBD1 (6 bases). CDR3 length equals 19 residues. The germline CDR1 and CDR2 sequences are ENHRY and SYGVKD. Trimming cost V 0 bases and J 0 bases, with 15 bases left between them. CDR3 region: CAISESGQFLPSGANVLTF. CDR3 in DNA: TGTGCCATCAGTGAGTCAGGACAGTTCCTACCCTCTGGGGCCAACGTCCTGACTTTC.

The gene calls are TRBV11-2 and TRBJ1-1, with TRBD1 identical over 7 bases. Germline V gene lookup returns CDR1 SGHAT and CDR2 FQNNGV. The CDR3 is 17 amino acids. V shed 0 bases and J 0 bases; nucleotides not matched to a gene: 7. CDR3 amino acids: CASSLDLGQAMNTEAFF. The CDR3 DNA reads as TGTGCCAGCAGCTTAGATCTAGGACAGGCGATGAACACTGAAGCTTTCTTT.

This chain joins TRBV27 and TRBJ1-5, with a weak D call TRBD1 (5 bases). Trimming stripped 5 bases from V and 4 bases from J, with 9 bases between. The CDR3 has 13 amino acids. Germline V gives CDR1 MNHEY, CDR2 SMNVEV (reference sequence). DNA of the CDR3: TGTGCCAGCAGTCGACAGTCAAATCAGCCCCAGCATTTT. It specifies CASSRQSNQPQHF.

The chain employs TRBV28 and TRBJ2-4, with 11 positions matching TRBD2. Germline assignment: CDR1 MDHEN and CDR2 SYDVKM. This CDR3 contains 18 residues. J lost 0 bases, V lost 6 bases, and 10 bases had no gene match. The CDR3 nucleotides are TGTGCCAGCAGCCTTGGCCTAGCGGGGGGACTAGCCAAAAACATTCAGTACTTC. This sequence encodes CASSLGLAGGLAKNIQYF.

This chain joins TRBV10-3 and TRBJ1-4; D is undetermined. Germline V gene lookup returns CDR1 ENHRY and CDR2 SYGVKD. V dropped 10 bases and J dropped 3 bases, with 21 bases sitting between them. The CDR3 totals 16 residues. CDR3 DNA: TGTGCCACCCGATCGGTCGTTCAGGAACCTAATGAAAAACTGTTTTTT. Translation: CATRSVVQEPNEKLFF.

This clone was detected only a few times. The chain recombines TRBV7-9 with TRBJ2-5; D possibly corresponds to TRBD2 (7 bases). Trimming took 5 bases from V and 2 from J, leaving 15 bases between them. This CDR3 has 15 amino acids. The V gene's germline CDR1 is SEHNR and CDR2 FQNEAQ (reference sequence). CDR3 amino acids: CASSPGGGGQETQYF. The CDR3 DNA reads as TGTGCCAGCAGCCCGGGGGGCGGGGGACAAGAGACCCAGTACTTC.

The chain combines TRBV2 with TRBJ2-4; no reliable D call. The CDR3 consists of 16 residues. Trimming removed 1 base from V and 0 bases from J, with 10 bases in between. The germline CDR1 and CDR2 sequences are SNHLY and FYNNEI. This chain's CDR3 is CASSEGIAIAKNIQYF. In DNA form, the CDR3 reads TGTGCCAGCAGTGAAGGGATCGCTATAGCCAAAAACATTCAGTACTTC.

This chain uses TRBV5-1 with TRBJ2-7, with D possibly being TRBD1 (6 bases). Germline lookup yields CDR1 SGHRS and CDR2 YFSETQ. V was clipped by 4 bases and J by 3 bases, with 17 bases between them. CDR3 length: 15 residues. The CDR3 DNA is TGCGCCAGCAGCCCTGAGACAGGAGTCCTCTACGAGCAGTACTTC. Its protein is CASSPETGVLYEQYF.

The chain is built from TRBV14 and TRBJ2-1; D is possibly TRBD1 (6 bases). V gave up 6 bases and J gave up 0 bases, with 15 bases separating them. The length of the CDR3 is 16 residues. Looked up from germline, CDR1 is SGHDN and CDR2 is FVKESK. The CDR3 region is CASSHQRGSSYNEQFF. In DNA, the CDR3 is TGTGCCAGCAGTCATCAAAGGGGGAGCTCCTACAATGAGCAGTTCTTC.

The rearrangement links TRBV10-1 to TRBJ2-1, with 9 nucleotides matching TRBD1. Germline CDR1 WNHNN, CDR2 SYGVQD (reference sequence). CDR3 length: 15 residues. With 5 bases clipped from V and 2 bases from J, the junction kept 4 bases outside the gene matches. The CDR3 DNA follows: TGCGCCAGCAGTATCGGGACAGGGCCCTACAATGAGCAGTTCTTC. This translates into CASSIGTGPYNEQFF.

The gene calls are TRBV7-8 and TRBJ2-6; 7 nucleotides agree with TRBD1. The V and J ends lost 5 bases and 0 bases, in that order; junction bases with no gene match: 1. CDR3 size: 15 residues. Germline V lookup: CDR1 SGHVS, CDR2 FQNEAQ. CDR3 amino acids: CASSRTGSGANVLTF. The CDR3 bases are TGTGCCAGCAGCAGGACAGGCTCTGGGGCCAACGTCCTGACTTTC.

V and J are TRBV7-2 and TRBJ2-1; TRBD2 agrees at 8 bases. The CDR3 has 16 amino acids. Germline loops: CDR1 SGHTA, CDR2 FQGNSA. J lost 1 base, V lost 4 bases, and 6 bases had no gene match. CDR3 DNA sequence: TGTGCCAGCAGCTCCCCGTCGGGGGGGTCCTACAATGAGCAGTTCTTC. Protein: CASSSPSGGSYNEQFF. Filled out from reference TRBV7-2 and TRBJ2-1, the complete variable domain reads GAGVSQSPSNKVTEKGKDVELRCDPISGHTALYWYRQSLGQGLEFLIYFQGNSAPDKSGLPSDRFSAERTGGSVSTLTIQRTQQEDSAVYLCASSSPSGGSYNEQFFGPGTRLTVL.

The chain is built from TRBV7-2 and TRBJ2-7; 8 nucleotides line up with TRBD2. Germline CDR1 SGHTA, CDR2 FQGNSA. The J segment lost 2 bases and the V segment lost 4 bases, leaving 7 bases of the junction unmatched. The CDR3 is 15 amino acids. CDR3 loop: CASSSRSGGAYEQYF. The CDR3, as DNA: TGTGCCAGCAGCTCCCGATCCGGGGGGGCCTACGAGCAGTACTTC.

This clone has a single count. The chain links TRBV5-5 to TRBJ1-1; D is unclear. Germline values: CDR1 SGHKS, CDR2 YYEKEE (reference sequence). This CDR3 region has 13 residues. Trimming took 4 bases from V and 1 from J, leaving 8 bases between them. CDR3 residues: CASSVDGNTEAFF. CDR3 bases: TGTGCCAGCAGCGTGGACGGGAACACTGAAGCTTTCTTT.

The chain carries TRBV7-2 and TRBJ1-5; possibly TRBD1 for D (5 bases). CDR3 length: 14 amino acids. V was trimmed by 5 bases and J by 4 bases, leaving 12 bases between them. From germline, CDR1 is SGHTA and CDR2 FQGNSA. The CDR3 coding sequence is TGTGCCAGCAGCCTGGGGCTGAATAATCAGCCCCAGCATTTT. The encoded protein is CASSLGLNNQPQHF.

The chain uses TRBV2 and TRBJ2-1, with D maybe TRBD1 (5 bases). Per the germline V gene, CDR1 is SNHLY and CDR2 is FYNNEI. CDR3 length: 15 amino acids. Trimming took 6 bases from V and 0 from J, leaving 12 bases between them. The CDR3 is CASRRQPDSYNEQFF. CDR3 nucleotide sequence: TGTGCCAGCAGACGACAGCCCGACTCCTACAATGAGCAGTTCTTC.

This chain links TRBV7-2 with TRBJ2-1, with 8 bases lining up with TRBD1. The CDR3 extends over 15 amino acids. With 5 bases clipped from V and 6 bases from J, the junction kept 9 bases outside the gene matches. Germline V gene lookup returns CDR1 SGHTA and CDR2 FQGNSA. In DNA form, the CDR3 reads TGTGCCAGCAGCCCACAGGGGGAAATCGGCAATGAGCAGTTCTTC. Protein product: CASSPQGEIGNEQFF.

Only a few counts were recorded for this clone. The V call is TRBV2, the J call TRBJ1-2; the match to TRBD1 covers 8 bases. The CDR3 runs to 13 residues. Per germline, CDR1 SNHLY and CDR2 FYNNEI. Trimming at V came to 6 bases and at J to 4 bases, leaving 4 bases not matched to a gene. CDR3 sequence reads: CASSQGAGYGYTF. The CDR3 nucleotides are TGTGCCAGCAGCCAGGGGGCTGGCTATGGCTACACCTTC.

The sample holds one count of this clone. The chain combines TRBV7-6 with TRBJ1-4; D possibly corresponds to TRBD1 (6 bases). CDR3 length: 14 residues. Germline loops: CDR1 SGHVS, CDR2 FNYEAQ. V was pared by 6 bases and J by 8 bases, with 16 bases between. The CDR3 reads CASSHRDFSEKLFF. In DNA, the CDR3 is TGTGCCAGCAGTCACAGGGATTTTAGCGAAAAACTGTTTTTT.

The rearrangement uses TRBV6-5 and TRBJ1-5; D may be TRBD1 (5 bases). V lost 0 bases and J 0 bases, leaving 6 bases between the germline ends. This CDR3 comprises 15 residues. Germline lookup yields CDR1 MNHEY and CDR2 SVGAGI. CDR3 in DNA: TGTGCCAGCAGTTACTCGAGGGGTAGCAATCAGCCCCAGCATTTT. It encodes CASSYSRGSNQPQHF.